Listed here is a single TCR beta chain. The antigen is unknown. One junction end does not reproduce the germline sequence, and a read error may be involved. The data stem from a study of blood T cells in healthy people across ages. This CDR3 spans 15 amino acids. From germline, CDR1 is SQVTM and CDR2 ANQGSEA. Using a J-beta primer mix together with a sample-barcoded 5' primer, a second PCR was run for roughly 7 to 11 cycles. One entry per CDR3 protein results from TCRdb running MiXCR on the 5' RACE reads. The sample records around 2 million distinct CDR3 sequences, around 40% being singletons. Overall study results and limits: Naive T cell percentage showed a strong correlation with TCR beta diversity.

Sequenced sample: blood. This sequence was found in a human donor in good health. The rearrangement links TRBV29-1 to TRBJ2-2, with 7 bases identical to TRBD1. The CDR3 sequence is CSAEEGSGGPGELFF. The CDR3 DNA sequence: TGCAGCGCTGAAGAGGGGTCAGGGGGTCCCGGGGAGCTGTTTTTT.